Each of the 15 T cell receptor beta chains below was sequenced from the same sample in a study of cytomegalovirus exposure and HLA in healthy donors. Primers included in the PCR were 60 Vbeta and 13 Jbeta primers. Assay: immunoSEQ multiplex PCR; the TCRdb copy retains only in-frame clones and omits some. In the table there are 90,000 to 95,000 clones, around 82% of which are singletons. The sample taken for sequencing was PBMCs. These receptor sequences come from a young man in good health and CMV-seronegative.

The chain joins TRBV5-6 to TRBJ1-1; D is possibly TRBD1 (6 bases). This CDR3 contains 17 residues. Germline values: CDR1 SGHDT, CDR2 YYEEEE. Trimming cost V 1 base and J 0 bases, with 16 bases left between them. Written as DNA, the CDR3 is TGTGCCAGCAGCTTGTGGGGTACAGGGAGAATGAACACTGAAGCTTTCTTT. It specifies CASSLWGTGRMNTEAFF.

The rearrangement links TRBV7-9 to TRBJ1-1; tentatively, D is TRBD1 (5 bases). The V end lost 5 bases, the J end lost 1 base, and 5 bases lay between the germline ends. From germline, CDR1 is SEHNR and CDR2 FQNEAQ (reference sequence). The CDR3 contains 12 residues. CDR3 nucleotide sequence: TGTGCCAGCAGCGGACAGAACACTGAAGCTTTCTTT. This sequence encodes CASSGQNTEAFF.

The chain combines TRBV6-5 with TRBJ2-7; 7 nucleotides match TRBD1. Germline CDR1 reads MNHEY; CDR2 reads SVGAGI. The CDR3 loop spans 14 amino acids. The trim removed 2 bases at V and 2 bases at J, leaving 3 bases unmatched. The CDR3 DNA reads TGTGCCAGCAGTTACCAGGGACAGACCTACGAGCAGTACTTC. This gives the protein CASSYQGQTYEQYF.

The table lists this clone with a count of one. The CDR3 protein is CASSQVSRGGQETQYF. CDR3 coding DNA: TGCGCCAGCAGCCAAGTTTCCCGGGGAGGGCAGGAGACCCAGTACTTC. The chain carries TRBV4-1 and TRBJ2-5, with 7 bases fitting TRBD2. CDR3 length: 16 amino acids. Losses at the gene ends were 1 base for V and 5 bases for J; bases not matched to a gene: 10. CDR1 is MGHRA and CDR2 is YSYEKL in the germline V gene.

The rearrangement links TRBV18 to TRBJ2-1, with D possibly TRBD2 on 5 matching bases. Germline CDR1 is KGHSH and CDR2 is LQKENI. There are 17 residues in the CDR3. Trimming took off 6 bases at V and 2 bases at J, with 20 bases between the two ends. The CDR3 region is CASSYREQWGPYNEQFF. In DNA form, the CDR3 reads TGTGCCAGCTCGTACCGGGAACAATGGGGTCCCTACAATGAGCAGTTCTTC.

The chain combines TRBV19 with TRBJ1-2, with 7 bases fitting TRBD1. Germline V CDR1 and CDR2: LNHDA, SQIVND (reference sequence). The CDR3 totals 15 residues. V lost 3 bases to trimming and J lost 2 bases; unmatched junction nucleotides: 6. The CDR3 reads CASSIGQGGNYGYTF. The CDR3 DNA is TGTGCCAGTAGTATTGGTCAGGGGGGAAACTATGGCTACACCTTC. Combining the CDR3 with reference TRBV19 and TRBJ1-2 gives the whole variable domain DGGITQSPKYLFRKEGQNVTLSCEQNLNHDAMYWYRQDPGQGLRLIYYSQIVNDFQKGDIAEGYSVSREKKESFPLTVTSAQKNPTAFYLCASSIGQGGNYGYTFGSGTRLTVV.

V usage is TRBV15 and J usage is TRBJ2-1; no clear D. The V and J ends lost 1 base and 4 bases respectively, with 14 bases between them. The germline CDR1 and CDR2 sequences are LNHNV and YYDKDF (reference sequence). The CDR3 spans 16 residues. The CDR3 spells CATSRVRVDLYNEQFF. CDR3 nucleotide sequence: TGTGCCACCAGCAGAGTTCGGGTTGACCTATACAATGAGCAGTTCTTC. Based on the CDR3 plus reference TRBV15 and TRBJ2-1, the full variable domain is DAMVIQNPRYQVTQFGKPVTLSCSQTLNHNVMYWYQQKSSQAPKLLFHYYDKDFNNEADTPDNFQSRRPNTSFCFLDIRSPGLGDTAMYLCATSRVRVDLYNEQFFGPGTRLTVL.

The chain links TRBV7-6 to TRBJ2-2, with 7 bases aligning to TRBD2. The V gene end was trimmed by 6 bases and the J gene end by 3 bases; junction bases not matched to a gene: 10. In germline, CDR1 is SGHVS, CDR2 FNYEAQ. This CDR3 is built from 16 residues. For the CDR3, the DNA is TGTGCCAGCAGAGGCCGGGGGGATAAGGACACCGGGGAGCTGTTTTTT. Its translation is CASRGRGDKDTGELFF.

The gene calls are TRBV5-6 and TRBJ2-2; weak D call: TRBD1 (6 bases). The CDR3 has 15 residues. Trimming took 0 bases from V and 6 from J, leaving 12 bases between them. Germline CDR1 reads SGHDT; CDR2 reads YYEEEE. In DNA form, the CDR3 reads TGTGCCAGCAGCTTGGGGCCAGGGGAGCCCGGGGAGCTGTTTTTT. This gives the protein CASSLGPGEPGELFF.

The CDR3 spells CASIPSEGNQPQHF. Written as DNA, the CDR3 is TGTGCCAGCATACCCTCGGAGGGCAATCAGCCCCAGCATTTT. This sequence joins TRBV6-6 and TRBJ1-5; D gene uncertain. Trimming pared 7 bases from V and 2 bases from J, leaving 12 bases between. In germline, CDR1 is MNHNY, CDR2 SVGAGI (reference sequence). The CDR3 loop spans 14 amino acids.

The CDR3 DNA reads as TGCGCCAGCAGTGGGTCGATAGCGGGGGGGCAAGAGACCCAGTACTTC. This codes for CASSGSIAGGQETQYF. The J gene is TRBJ2-5, the V gene TRBV10-1, with TRBD2 matching 11 bases. Trimming cost V 4 bases and J 2 bases; bases outside gene matches: 6. The CDR3 totals 16 residues. From germline, CDR1 is WNHNN and CDR2 SYGVQD (reference sequence).

CDR3 sequence: CASSLALGSFYNEQFF. The CDR3 DNA sequence: TGCGCCAGCAGCTTGGCGTTGGGCAGCTTCTACAATGAGCAGTTCTTC. The chain carries TRBV5-1 and TRBJ2-1; D gene uncertain. The CDR3 spans 16 residues. V gave up 0 bases and J gave up 3 bases, with 13 bases separating them. Per germline, CDR1 SGHRS and CDR2 YFSETQ.

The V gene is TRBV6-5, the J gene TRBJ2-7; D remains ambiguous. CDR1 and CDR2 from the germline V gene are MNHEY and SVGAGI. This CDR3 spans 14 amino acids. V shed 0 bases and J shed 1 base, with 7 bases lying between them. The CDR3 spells CASSYSWQSYEQYF. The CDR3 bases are TGTGCCAGCAGTTACTCGTGGCAGTCCTACGAGCAGTACTTC.

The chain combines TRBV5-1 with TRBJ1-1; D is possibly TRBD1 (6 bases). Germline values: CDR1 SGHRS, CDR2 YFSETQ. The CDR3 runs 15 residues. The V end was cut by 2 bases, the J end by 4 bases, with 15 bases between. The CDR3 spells CASSLNRVLPTEAFF. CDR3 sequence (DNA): TGCGCCAGCAGCTTAAACAGGGTTCTCCCCACTGAAGCTTTCTTT. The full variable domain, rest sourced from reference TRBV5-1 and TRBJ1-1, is KAGVTQTPRYLIKTRGQQVTLSCSPISGHRSVSWYQQTPGQGLQFLFEYFSETQRNKGNFPGRFSGRQFSNSRSEMNVSTLELGDSALYLCASSLNRVLPTEAFFGQGTRLTVV.

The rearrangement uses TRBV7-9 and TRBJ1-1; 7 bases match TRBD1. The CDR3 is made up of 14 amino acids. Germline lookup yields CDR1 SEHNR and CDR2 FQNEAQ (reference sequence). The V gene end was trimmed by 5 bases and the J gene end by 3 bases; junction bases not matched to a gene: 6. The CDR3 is CASSPRDSYTEAFF. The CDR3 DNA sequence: TGTGCCAGCAGCCCCCGGGACAGCTACACTGAAGCTTTCTTT.